The 14 T cell receptor beta chains reported below all come from one sample, sequenced in a study of early T cells in non-severe SARS-CoV-2 infection. TCRdb recomputed calls from the 5' RACE reads with MiXCR, one row per CDR3 protein. The sample lists about 46,000 distinct CDR3 sequences, about 9.3% occurring once. The sequenced material came from whole blood. These receptors all stem from an adult who was a healthcare worker with PCR-confirmed SARS-CoV-2 infection or an uninfected control (not recorded which).

The chain joins TRBV7-2 to TRBJ2-7, with D unclear. Germline lookup yields CDR1 SGHTA and CDR2 FQGNSA. V was shortened by 3 bases and J by 7 bases, with 10 bases between the two germline ends. The CDR3 is made up of 12 amino acids. CDR3 DNA sequence: TGTGCCAGCAGCTTGTATACTGGGGAGCAGTACTTC. It yields the protein CASSLYTGEQYF.

V and J are TRBV28 and TRBJ1-1, with 12 bases matching TRBD1. V lost 1 base, J lost 0 bases, and 6 bases stayed unmatched. The CDR3 totals 18 residues. Germline V CDR1 and CDR2: MDHEN, SYDVKM. The CDR3 loop is CASSLSGTGGAMNTEAFF. The CDR3 DNA reads TGTGCCAGCAGTTTATCCGGGACAGGGGGCGCGATGAACACTGAAGCTTTCTTT.

This chain links TRBV6-4 with TRBJ1-6; tentative D call: TRBD1 (6 bases). V lost 6 bases and J lost 6, with 12 bases in between. Germline CDR1 and CDR2: MRHNA and SNTAGT. The CDR3 consists of 14 residues. CDR3 bases: TGTGCCAGCAGGGACAGCTCAACTAATTCACCCCTCCACTTT. Residues: CASRDSSTNSPLHF.

This clonotype came up many times. The V call is TRBV2, the J call TRBJ2-3; no clear D gene. V was clipped by 5 bases and J by 2 bases, with 2 bases between them. Germline loops: CDR1 SNHLY, CDR2 FYNNEI. This CDR3 comprises 11 residues. This CDR3 is CASSSTDTQYF. The CDR3 DNA reads TGTGCCAGCAGTTCCACAGATACGCAGTATTTT.

V and J are TRBV7-2 and TRBJ1-3, with D uncertain. Trimming took 3 bases from V and 4 from J, leaving 1 base between them. The CDR3 totals 11 residues. Germline CDR1 SGHTA, CDR2 FQGNSA. CDR3 in DNA: TGTGCCAGCAGCTTGGGAAACACCATATATTTT. This encodes CASSLGNTIYF.

Ten or more counts support this clonotype. V gene TRBV7-9 combines with J gene TRBJ2-6; no reliable D call. Looked up from germline, CDR1 is SEHNR and CDR2 is FQNEAQ (reference sequence). V was cut by 0 bases and J by 0 bases, with 18 bases left in between. The CDR3 runs 20 residues. In DNA, the CDR3 is TGTGCCAGCAGCTTAGCGCACACAGAATACGCCCGCTCTGGGGCCAACGTCCTGACTTTC. Translation gives CASSLAHTEYARSGANVLTF.

There are many counts of this clonotype. This chain joins TRBV6-4 and TRBJ2-5, with 7 positions matching TRBD1. The CDR3 extends over 14 amino acids. Germline V gene lookup returns CDR1 MRHNA and CDR2 SNTAGT. The V gene end was trimmed by 7 bases and the J gene end by 3 bases; junction bases not matched to a gene: 8. CDR3 bases: TGTGCCAGCAACAAACGACAGGGTAAAGAGACCCAGTACTTC. Translating it yields CASNKRQGKETQYF.

This clonotype was observed at least ten times. This chain joins TRBV5-5 and TRBJ2-7; 7 bases match TRBD1. Per germline, CDR1 SGHKS and CDR2 YYEKEE (reference sequence). The CDR3 spans 14 residues. The junction had 7 bases not matched to a gene; V was cut back by 4 bases and J by 3 bases. CDR3 amino acids: CASSQGEPNYEQYF. CDR3 nucleotides: TGTGCCAGCAGCCAGGGGGAACCTAACTACGAGCAGTACTTC.

In its sample, this clonotype was seen a few times. The genes are TRBV28 and TRBJ1-2; no clear D. Trimming left V 2 bases short and J 6 bases short, with 16 bases between. The V gene's germline CDR1 is MDHEN and CDR2 SYDVKM. The CDR3 length is 15 residues. Here the CDR3 reads CASSLPANRQDGYTF. CDR3 nucleotides: TGTGCCAGCAGTTTACCCGCCAACCGACAAGATGGCTACACCTTC.

This chain joins TRBV28 and TRBJ1-3; perhaps TRBD1 as D (5 bases). The CDR3 spans 13 residues. Per germline, CDR1 MDHEN and CDR2 SYDVKM. V lost 3 bases, J lost 8 bases, and 11 bases lay in between. The CDR3, as DNA: TGTGCCAGCAGTTTTCAGGGCGTAGACACCATATATTTT. It codes for CASSFQGVDTIYF.

This clonotype came up a few times. This chain joins TRBV6-5 and TRBJ1-5, with D tentatively TRBD1 (5 bases). From germline, CDR1 is MNHEY and CDR2 SVGAGI. The V gene lost 6 bases and the J gene lost 2 bases, with 8 bases spanning the gap. This CDR3 contains 13 residues. The CDR3 nucleotides read TGTGCCAGCAGGATGACAGGCAATCAGCCCCAGCATTTT. It yields the protein CASRMTGNQPQHF.

V usage is TRBV3-1 and J usage is TRBJ2-2, with D maybe TRBD1 (6 bases). The CDR3 totals 15 residues. Trimming took off 0 bases at V and 7 bases at J, with 12 bases between the two ends. Germline V CDR1 and CDR2: LGHDT, YNNKEL (reference sequence). CDR3 in DNA: TGTGCCAGCAGCCAAGACTGGGGGCAGGACGGGGAGCTGTTTTTT. Translation gives CASSQDWGQDGELFF.

At least ten counts were recorded for this clonotype. The V and J genes are TRBV4-3 and TRBJ2-1; no clear D. V lost 3 bases and J 4 bases, leaving 13 bases between the germline ends. The CDR3 contains 15 residues. Germline V gene lookup returns CDR1 LGHNA and CDR2 YSLEER. CDR3 loop: CASSQDVHPYNEQFF. Here the CDR3 DNA reads TGCGCCAGCAGCCAGGACGTCCACCCGTACAATGAGCAGTTCTTC.

This clonotype showed up just a few times. The chain joins TRBV20-1 to TRBJ2-7; 8 nucleotides agree with TRBD1. The CDR3 sequence is 15 residues long. V lost 4 bases to trimming and J lost 0 bases; unmatched junction nucleotides: 8. Germline assignment: CDR1 DFQATT and CDR2 SNEGSKA (reference sequence). CDR3 sequence reads: CSATSTGASSYEQYF. CDR3 nucleotide sequence: TGCAGTGCTACCTCGACAGGGGCCAGCTCCTACGAGCAGTACTTC.